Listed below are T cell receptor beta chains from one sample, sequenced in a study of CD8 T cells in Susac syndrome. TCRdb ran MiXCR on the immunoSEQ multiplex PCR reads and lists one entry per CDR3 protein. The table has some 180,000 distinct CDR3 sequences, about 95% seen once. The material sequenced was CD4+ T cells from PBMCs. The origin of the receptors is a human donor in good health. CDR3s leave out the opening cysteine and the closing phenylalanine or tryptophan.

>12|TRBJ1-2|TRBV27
ASSLWTGDGGYT
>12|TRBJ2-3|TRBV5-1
ASSLGQSTDTQY
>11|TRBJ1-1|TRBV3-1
ASSQDPGKGAF
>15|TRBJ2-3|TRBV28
ASSSSGTSAATDTQY
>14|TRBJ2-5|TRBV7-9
ASSFGSLAGQETQY
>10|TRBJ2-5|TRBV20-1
SADRTGETQY
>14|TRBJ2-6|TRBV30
AWRTAGALRANVLT
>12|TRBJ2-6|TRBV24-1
ATSAGAGANVLT
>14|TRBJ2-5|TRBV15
ATSRGLGPEGETQY
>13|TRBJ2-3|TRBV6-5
ASSFPGSGPDTQY
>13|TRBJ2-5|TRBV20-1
SALKPGSHGETQY
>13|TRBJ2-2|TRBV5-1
ASSAGLAGAGELF
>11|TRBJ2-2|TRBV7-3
ASSLIRSGELF
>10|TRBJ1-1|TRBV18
ASSPVGQGAF
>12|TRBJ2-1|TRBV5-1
ASSLEGGHNEQF
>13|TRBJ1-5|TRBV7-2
ASSLWDNSNQPQH
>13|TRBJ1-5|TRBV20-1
SASTGGGGNQPQH
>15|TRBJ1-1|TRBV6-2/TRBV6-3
ASSSLRQGTRNTEAF
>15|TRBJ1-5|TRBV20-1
SANPLPTGTGGQPQH
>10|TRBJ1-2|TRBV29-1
SVDSGTYGYT
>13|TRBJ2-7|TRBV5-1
ASSLVYRGKYEQY
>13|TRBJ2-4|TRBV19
ASTPGRDRKNIQY
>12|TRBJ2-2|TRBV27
ASRTGGRTGELF
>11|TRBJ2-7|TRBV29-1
SVEPGGRDEQY
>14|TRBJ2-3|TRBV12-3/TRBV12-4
ASSPGTSGTRDTQY
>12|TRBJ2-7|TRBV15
ATSWGRGSYEQY
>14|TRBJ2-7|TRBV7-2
ASSRTSGSPYYEQY
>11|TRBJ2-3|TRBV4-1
ASSHLGTDTQY
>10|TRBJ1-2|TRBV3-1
ASSSRDRGYT
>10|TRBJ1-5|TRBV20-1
SASGGNQPQH
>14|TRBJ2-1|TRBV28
ASSQGTSGSRNEQF
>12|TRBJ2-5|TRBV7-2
ASSPSSGIETQY
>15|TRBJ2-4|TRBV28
ASSLIGNRVSKNIQY
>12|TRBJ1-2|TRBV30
AWTQGGVSYGYT
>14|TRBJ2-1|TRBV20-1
SARDWGGRTYNEQF
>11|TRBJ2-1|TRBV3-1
ASSQAGVNEQF
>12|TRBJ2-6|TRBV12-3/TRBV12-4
ASSLASGANVLT
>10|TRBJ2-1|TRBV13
ASRLSGNEQF
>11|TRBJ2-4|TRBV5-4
ASSGRGRDIQY
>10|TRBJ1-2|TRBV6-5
ASSVTGAGYT
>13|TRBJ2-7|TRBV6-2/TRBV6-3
ASGLLPGTTYEQY
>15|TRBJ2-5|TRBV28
ASTFPRGNNRQETQY
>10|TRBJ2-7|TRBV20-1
SAPPRLAEQY
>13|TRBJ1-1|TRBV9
ASSVGPGQNTEAF
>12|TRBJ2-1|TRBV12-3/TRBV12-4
ASSLVTGFNEQF
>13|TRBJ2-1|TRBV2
ASSVRGRLYNEQF
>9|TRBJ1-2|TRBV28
ASSSPQRYT
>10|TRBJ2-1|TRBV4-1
ASSQESGGQF
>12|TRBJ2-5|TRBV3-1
ASSQGQGRETQY
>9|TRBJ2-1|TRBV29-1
SVGTYAQQF
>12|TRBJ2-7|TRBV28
ASRNSGSGYEQY
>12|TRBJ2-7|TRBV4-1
ASSQPITGGEQY
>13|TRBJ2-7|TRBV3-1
ASSQGLAEPYEQY
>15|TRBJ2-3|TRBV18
ASSSGTSGTFTDTQY
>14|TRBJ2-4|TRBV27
ASALAGGGAKNIQY